This passage covers 28 T cell receptor beta chains from one sample sequenced in a study of shared clonotypes between healthy human individuals. The data were produced by immunoSEQ multiplex PCR, yet TCRdb's version contains in-frame clones alone and is incomplete. The sample lists fewer than 650,000 clones, about 82% occurring once. The sequenced sample was PBMCs. These receptors came from a woman in her thirties or forties in good health. Some clones in this sample may be carry-over from other donors' samples.

The V call is TRBV27, the J call TRBJ2-1; no definite D call. The CDR3 length is 11 residues. In germline, CDR1 is MNHEY, CDR2 SMNVEV (reference sequence). Trimming cost V 8 bases and J 8 bases, with 10 bases left between them. The CDR3 protein is CASPPADEQFF. The CDR3 DNA follows: TGTGCCAGCCCCCCTGCGGATGAGCAGTTCTTC.

The rearrangement joins TRBV5-5 to TRBJ1-4, with 10 nucleotides matching TRBD1. The CDR3 length is 16 residues. From germline, CDR1 is SGHKS and CDR2 YYEKEE (reference sequence). V trimming: 4 bases; J trimming: 7 bases; junction bases outside the gene matches: 10. Written as DNA, the CDR3 is TGTGCCAGCAGCGGCGGGACAGGGGTAGGAGGTGAAAAACTGTTTTTT. It translates to CASSGGTGVGGEKLFF.

This chain connects TRBV20-1 to TRBJ1-1; 8 nucleotides agree with TRBD1. This CDR3 is built from 11 residues. The germline V gene has CDR1 DFQATT and CDR2 SNEGSKA (reference sequence). V was pared by 6 bases and J by 11 bases, with 8 bases of the junction left unmatched. The CDR3 region is CSARTGPNAFF. The CDR3, as DNA: TGCAGTGCCCGGACAGGGCCGAATGCTTTCTTT.

As for this clone: Other nucleotide sequences from this sample produce the same CDR3. J is TRBJ2-7 and V is TRBV6-1, with 8 bases lining up with TRBD2. The length of the CDR3 is 15 residues. The junction had 4 bases not matched to a gene; V was cut back by 2 bases and J by 1 base. From germline, CDR1 is MNHNS and CDR2 SASEGT. CDR3 sequence reads: CASSESTSGSYEQYF. The CDR3, as DNA: TGTGCCAGCAGTGAATCAACTAGCGGTTCCTACGAGCAGTACTTC.

This clone was recorded once. The chain couples TRBV28 to TRBJ1-1; no definite D call. Trimming took off 10 bases at V and 0 bases at J, with 9 bases between the two ends. Germline loops: CDR1 MDHEN, CDR2 SYDVKM. This CDR3 is 12 amino acids long. The CDR3: CATKILNTEAFF. The CDR3 DNA is TGTGCCACCAAAATATTGAACACTGAAGCTTTCTTT.

For the CDR3, the DNA is TGTGCCAGCTCACCACCGGCGACAGGTTCCGGGGAGCTGTTTTTT. It encodes CASSPPATGSGELFF. The chain combines TRBV18 with TRBJ2-2; possibly TRBD1 for D (6 bases). Germline values: CDR1 KGHSH, CDR2 LQKENI. V was clipped by 0 bases and J by 6 bases, with 11 bases between them. The CDR3 has 15 amino acids.

This sequence joins TRBV9 and TRBJ2-3; 8 bases match TRBD2. The germline CDR1 and CDR2 sequences are SGDLS and YYNGEE. V dropped 4 bases and J dropped 5; count of bases not matched to a gene: 18. The CDR3 sequence is 18 residues long. In DNA form, the CDR3 reads TGTGCCAGCAGCCCTCTAAGGGGGGCTAGCGGGCTTGGAGATACGCAGTATTTT. This gives the protein CASSPLRGASGLGDTQYF.

This chain connects TRBV18 to TRBJ2-7; D tentatively reads TRBD1 or TRBD2 (5 bases each). V lost 3 bases and J lost 7, with 16 bases in between. CDR3 length: 14 amino acids. Germline V CDR1 and CDR2: KGHSH, LQKENI. The CDR3: CASSPRIGGVEQYF. In DNA, the CDR3 is TGTGCCAGCTCACCCCGAATTGGGGGAGTAGAGCAGTACTTC.

The chain has TRBV5-8 and TRBJ1-6; 9 bases are shared with TRBD1. V shed 2 bases and J 10 bases; nucleotides not matched to a gene: 7. This CDR3 is built from 15 residues. Germline assignment: CDR1 SGHTS and CDR2 YDEGEE. The CDR3 reads CASSFPGQGRSPLHF. Written as DNA, the CDR3 is TGTGCCAGCAGCTTCCCGGGACAGGGAAGGTCACCCCTCCACTTT. The entire variable domain, with the rest obtained from reference TRBV5-8 and TRBJ1-6, is as follows: EAGVTQSPTHLIKTRGQQATLRCSPISGHTSVYWYQQALGLGLQFLLWYDEGEERNRGNFPPRFSGRQFPNYSSELNVNALELEDSALYLCASSFPGQGRSPLHFGNGTRLTVT.

The rearrangement joins TRBV11-2 to TRBJ1-1, with 10 bases matching TRBD1. V was clipped by 0 bases and J by 6 bases; unmatched bases: 1. This CDR3 has 14 residues. Germline V gives CDR1 SGHAT, CDR2 FQNNGV. DNA for the CDR3: TGTGCCAGCAGCTTAGAAGGGACAGGGGCTGAAGCTTTCTTT. It codes for CASSLEGTGAEAFF.

As DNA, the CDR3 is TGTGCCAGCAGCTTAGCGGGAGGGGGCCTCTACAATGAGCAGTTCTTC. It specifies CASSLAGGGLYNEQFF. The chain joins TRBV11-2 to TRBJ2-1; D possibly corresponds to TRBD2 (8 bases). The germline gives CDR1 SGHAT, CDR2 FQNNGV. V lost 1 base and J 3 bases, leaving 13 bases between the germline ends. The CDR3 is 16 amino acids.

The chain uses TRBV25-1 and TRBJ1-2; D not certain. V was clipped by 0 bases and J by 8 bases, with 4 bases between them. Germline V gene sequence: CDR1 MGHDK, CDR2 SYGVNS. The CDR3 is 11 amino acids. The CDR3 DNA reads as TGTGCCAGCAGTGAATATTTCGGCTACACCTTC. Its translation: CASSEYFGYTF.

The rearrangement joins TRBV19 to TRBJ2-1; TRBD2 might be the D (6 bases). The germline V gene has CDR1 LNHDA and CDR2 SQIVND (reference sequence). This CDR3 has 18 residues. The V end was cut by 7 bases, the J end by 7 bases, with 29 bases between. The CDR3 loop is CASNQGVAESPFSNEQFF. CDR3 coding DNA: TGTGCCAGTAACCAAGGGGTAGCGGAGTCCCCATTCTCTAATGAGCAGTTCTTC. The full variable domain, rest sourced from reference TRBV19 and TRBJ2-1, is DGGITQSPKYLFRKEGQNVTLSCEQNLNHDAMYWYRQDPGQGLRLIYYSQIVNDFQKGDIAEGYSVSREKKESFPLTVTSAQKNPTAFYLCASNQGVAESPFSNEQFFGPGTRLTVL.

This clone was counted a single time. The chain is built from TRBV29-1 and TRBJ1-3; 12 nucleotides align to TRBD1. This CDR3 has 15 amino acids. Germline loops: CDR1 SQVTM, CDR2 ANQGSEA. V lost 7 bases, J lost 4 bases, and 8 bases stayed unmatched. This CDR3 reads CSAGGQGALGNTIYF. For the CDR3, the DNA is TGCAGCGCCGGGGGACAGGGGGCTTTAGGAAACACCATATATTTT. Full variable domain (rest looked up from reference TRBV29-1 and TRBJ1-3): SAVISQKPSRDICQRGTSLTIQCQVDSQVTMMFWYRQQPGQSLTLIATANQGSEATYESGFVIDKFPISRPNLTFSTLTVSNMSPEDSSIYLCSAGGQGALGNTIYFGEGSWLTVV.

This chain joins TRBV7-2 and TRBJ2-7; 8 positions agree with TRBD1. The CDR3 is 15 residues long. Per germline, CDR1 SGHTA and CDR2 FQGNSA. V gave up 0 bases and J gave up 6 bases; unmatched junction bases: 7. As DNA, the CDR3 is TGTGCCAGCAGCTTAGCCGGGACAGGACCCCCCGAGCAGTACTTC. Amino acids: CASSLAGTGPPEQYF.

A word on this clone: A read error may account for a junction end that differs from germline. This sequence joins TRBV7-7 and TRBJ2-5; 7 bases align to TRBD2. The CDR3 covers 18 residues. CDR1 and CDR2 (germline): SSHAT, FNYEAQ (reference sequence). In nucleotides, the CDR3 is TGTGCTAGCAGCCGCTATCGGACTAGTGTGGTTCCTCAAGAGACCCAGTACTTC. This sequence encodes CASSRYRTSVVPQETQYF.

For this clone: It may be a read error: a sequence one base away is much more abundant. This CDR3 is also generated by other DNA sequences in the sample. This chain's CDR3 is CASSLSLADPNTGELFF. DNA for the CDR3: TGTGCCAGCAGCTTAAGCCTAGCGGACCCGAACACCGGGGAGCTGTTTTTT. The chain employs TRBV13 and TRBJ2-2, with 7 bases identical to TRBD2. The germline CDR1 and CDR2 sequences are PRHDT and FYEKMQ (reference sequence). The CDR3 extends over 17 amino acids. V dropped 2 bases and J dropped 0; count of bases not matched to a gene: 6.

The chain joins TRBV5-5 to TRBJ1-4; 11 bases are a match to TRBD1. With V trimmed by 2 bases and J by 7 bases, 4 bases remained unmatched. CDR1 SGHKS and CDR2 YYEKEE come from the germline V gene (reference sequence). This CDR3 is 15 amino acids long. CDR3 residues: CASSLGQGAFEKLFF. The CDR3 coding sequence is TGTGCCAGCAGCTTAGGACAGGGGGCGTTTGAAAAACTGTTTTTT.

This clone was seen a few times. V is TRBV6-4 and J is TRBJ2-2, with 7 bases fitting TRBD2. J lost 5 bases, V lost 6 bases, and 9 bases had no gene match. CDR1 and CDR2 from the germline V gene are MRHNA and SNTAGT. CDR3 size: 15 residues. CDR3: CASSREVLGTGELFF. The CDR3 DNA reads TGTGCCAGCAGCCGGGAGGTTTTAGGTACCGGGGAGCTGTTTTTT.

This clone was seen just once. The rearrangement uses TRBV7-9 and TRBJ2-1; 13 bases map to TRBD2. Germline V lookup: CDR1 SEHNR, CDR2 FQNEAQ (reference sequence). The J segment lost 4 bases and the V segment lost 5 bases, leaving 11 bases of the junction unmatched. The CDR3 spans 18 residues. In nucleotides, the CDR3 is TGTGCCAGCAGCCACGGGGGGAGGACTAGCGGGAGTTACAATGAGCAGTTCTTC. As protein: CASSHGGRTSGSYNEQFF.

The rearrangement joins TRBV28 to TRBJ1-4; D is possibly TRBD1 (5 bases). Trimming removed 6 bases from V and 4 bases from J, with 15 bases in between. Germline V gene lookup returns CDR1 MDHEN and CDR2 SYDVKM. This CDR3 contains 15 residues. The CDR3 coding sequence is TGTGCCAGCAGCCGTCCCGGGGGGGGTAATGAAAAACTGTTTTTT. It codes for CASSRPGGGNEKLFF.

This clone was recorded at least ten times. This sequence joins TRBV6-5 and TRBJ1-1, with a tentative D call TRBD1 (6 bases). The CDR3 has 11 residues. CDR1 MNHEY and CDR2 SVGAGI come from the germline V gene. With 5 bases removed from V and 5 bases from J, the gap between germline ends came to 6 bases. CDR3: CASSQGTEAFF. CDR3 bases: TGTGCCAGCAGTCAGGGGACTGAAGCTTTCTTT.

The chain uses TRBV6-1 and TRBJ1-1, with 10 bases that match TRBD1. The CDR3 consists of 14 residues. Losses at the gene ends were 5 bases for V and 5 bases for J; bases not matched to a gene: 5. The germline V gene encodes CDR1 MNHNS and CDR2 SASEGT. CDR3 region: CASSMGTGETEAFF. The DNA for the CDR3 is TGTGCCAGCAGTATGGGGACAGGGGAGACTGAAGCTTTCTTT.

This clone has ten or more counts. This chain links TRBV6-5 with TRBJ1-5; D gene uncertain. CDR3 length: 13 amino acids. The germline V and J ends were trimmed by 2 bases and 6 bases, with 8 bases remaining between them. CDR1 and CDR2 (germline): MNHEY, SVGAGI. In DNA, the CDR3 is TGTGCCAGCAGTTACCAGAGGGCTCAGCCCCAGCATTTT. Translation: CASSYQRAQPQHF.

This rearrangement joins TRBV29-1 to TRBJ1-2; D unresolved. Trimming shortened V by 7 bases and J by 2 bases, and 11 bases separated the two germline ends. Germline CDR1 is SQVTM and CDR2 is ANQGSEA. The CDR3 has 12 residues. This chain's CDR3 is CSGTYGNYGYTF. The DNA for the CDR3 is TGCAGCGGGACCTACGGGAACTATGGCTACACCTTC. The full variable domain, completed using reference TRBV29-1 and TRBJ1-2, is SAVISQKPSRDICQRGTSLTIQCQVDSQVTMMFWYRQQPGQSLTLIATANQGSEATYESGFVIDKFPISRPNLTFSTLTVSNMSPEDSSIYLCSGTYGNYGYTFGSGTRLTVV.

This clone was counted a few times. The rearrangement joins TRBV29-1 to TRBJ1-2; the D gene is possibly TRBD1 (6 bases). The CDR3 has 13 amino acids. Germline CDR1 SQVTM, CDR2 ANQGSEA. Trimming took 1 base from V and 8 from J, leaving 14 bases between them. The DNA for the CDR3 is TGCAGCGTTGAAGGTCCGGGGGGCGACGGCTACACCTTC. The encoded protein is CSVEGPGGDGYTF.

Concerning this clone: Germline and junction disagree at one end, which may indicate a read error. Other DNA sequences of this sample code for an identical CDR3. CDR3 sequence (DNA): TGTGCTAGCAGTCCGACTAGCGGGCACAATGAGCAGTTCTTC. This gives the protein CASSPTSGHNEQFF. This sequence joins TRBV7-7 and TRBJ2-1; 10 positions match TRBD2. Germline assignment: CDR1 SSHAT and CDR2 FNYEAQ (reference sequence). The CDR3 is 14 residues long.

V is TRBV18 and J is TRBJ2-3, with D uncertain. V was clipped by 3 bases and J by 2 bases, with 12 bases between them. Germline V gene lookup returns CDR1 KGHSH and CDR2 LQKENI. The CDR3 is 15 amino acids. Here the CDR3 reads CASSPSLVPTDTQYF. CDR3 nucleotide sequence: TGTGCCAGCTCACCTTCCCTAGTTCCCACAGATACGCAGTATTTT.